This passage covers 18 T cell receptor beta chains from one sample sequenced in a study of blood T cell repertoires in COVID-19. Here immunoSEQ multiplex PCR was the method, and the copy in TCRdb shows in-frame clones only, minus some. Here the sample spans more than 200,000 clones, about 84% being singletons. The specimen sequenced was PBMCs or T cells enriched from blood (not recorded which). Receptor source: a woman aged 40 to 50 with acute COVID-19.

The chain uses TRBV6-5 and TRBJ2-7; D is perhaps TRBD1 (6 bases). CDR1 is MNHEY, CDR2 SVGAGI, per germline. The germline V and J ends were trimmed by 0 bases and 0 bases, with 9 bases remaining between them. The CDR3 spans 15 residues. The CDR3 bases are TGTGCCAGCAGTTACTCGGACAGTCCCTCCTACGAGCAGTACTTC. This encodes CASSYSDSPSYEQYF.

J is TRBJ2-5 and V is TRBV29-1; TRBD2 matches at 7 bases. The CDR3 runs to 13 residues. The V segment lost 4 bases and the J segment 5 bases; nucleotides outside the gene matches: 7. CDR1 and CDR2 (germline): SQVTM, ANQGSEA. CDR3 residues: CSVGGGRGETQYF. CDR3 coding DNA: TGCAGCGTTGGTGGAGGGAGGGGTGAGACCCAGTACTTC.

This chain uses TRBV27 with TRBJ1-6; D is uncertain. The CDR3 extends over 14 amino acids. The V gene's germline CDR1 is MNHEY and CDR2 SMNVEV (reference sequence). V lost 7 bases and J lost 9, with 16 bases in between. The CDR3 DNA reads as TGTGCCAGCACTTACACTCAGAGCGCTTCACCCCTCCACTTT. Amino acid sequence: CASTYTQSASPLHF.

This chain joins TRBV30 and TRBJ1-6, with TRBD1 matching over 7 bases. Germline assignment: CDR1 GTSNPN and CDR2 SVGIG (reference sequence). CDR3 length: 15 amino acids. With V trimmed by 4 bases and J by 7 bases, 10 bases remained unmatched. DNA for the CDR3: TGTGCCTGGATCTTACAGGGGCTGGGGAATTCACCCCTCCACTTT. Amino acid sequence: CAWILQGLGNSPLHF.

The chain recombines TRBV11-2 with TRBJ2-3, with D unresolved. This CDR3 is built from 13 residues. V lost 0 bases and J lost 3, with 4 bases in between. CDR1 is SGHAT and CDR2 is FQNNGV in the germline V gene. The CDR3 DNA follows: TGTGCCAGCAGCTTAGAGCGGACAGATACGCAGTATTTT. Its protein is CASSLERTDTQYF.

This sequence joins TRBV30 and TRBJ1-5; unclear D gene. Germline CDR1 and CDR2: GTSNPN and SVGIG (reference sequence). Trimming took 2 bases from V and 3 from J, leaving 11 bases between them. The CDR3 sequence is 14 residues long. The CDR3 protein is CAWSRGQDNQPQHF. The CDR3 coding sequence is TGTGCCTGGAGTAGAGGGCAGGACAATCAGCCCCAGCATTTT.

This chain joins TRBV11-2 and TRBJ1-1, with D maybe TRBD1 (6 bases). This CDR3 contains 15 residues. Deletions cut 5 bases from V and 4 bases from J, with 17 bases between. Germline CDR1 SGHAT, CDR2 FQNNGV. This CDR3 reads CASSPRTEGPTEAFF. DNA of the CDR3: TGTGCCAGCAGCCCCCGGACAGAGGGCCCCACTGAAGCTTTCTTT. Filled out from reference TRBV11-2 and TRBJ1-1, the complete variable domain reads EAGVAQSPRYKIIEKRQSVAFWCNPISGHATLYWYQQILGQGPKLLIQFQNNGVVDDSQLPKDRFSAERLKGVDSTLKIQPAKLEDSAVYLCASSPRTEGPTEAFFGQGTRLTVV.

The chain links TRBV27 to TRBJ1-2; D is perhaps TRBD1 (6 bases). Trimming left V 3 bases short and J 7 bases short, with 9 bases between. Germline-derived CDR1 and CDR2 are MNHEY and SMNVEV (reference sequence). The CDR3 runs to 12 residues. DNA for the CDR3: TGTGCCAGCAGTTTCCAAGGGGGTGGCTACACCTTC. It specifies CASSFQGGGYTF.

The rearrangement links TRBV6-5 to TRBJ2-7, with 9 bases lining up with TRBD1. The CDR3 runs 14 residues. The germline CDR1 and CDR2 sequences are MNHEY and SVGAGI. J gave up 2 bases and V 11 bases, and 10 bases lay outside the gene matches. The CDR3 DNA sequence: TGTGCCGTTCCGGGACAGGGTCCTACCTACGAGCAGTACTTC. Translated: CAVPGQGPTYEQYF.

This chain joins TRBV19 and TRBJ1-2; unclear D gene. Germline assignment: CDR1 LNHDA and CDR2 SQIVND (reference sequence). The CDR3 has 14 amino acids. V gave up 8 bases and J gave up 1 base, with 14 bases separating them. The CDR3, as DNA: TGTGCCAGTGGCGTGAGGCGAGGTAACTATGGCTACACCTTC. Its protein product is CASGVRRGNYGYTF. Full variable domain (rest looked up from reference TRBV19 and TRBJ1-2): DGGITQSPKYLFRKEGQNVTLSCEQNLNHDAMYWYRQDPGQGLRLIYYSQIVNDFQKGDIAEGYSVSREKKESFPLTVTSAQKNPTAFYLCASGVRRGNYGYTFGSGTRLTVV.

CDR3 region: CAWSRDSTYNEQFF. DNA for the CDR3: TGTGCCTGGAGCCGGGACAGCACATACAATGAGCAGTTCTTC. The chain couples TRBV30 to TRBJ2-1, with 7 positions matching TRBD1. V was clipped by 3 bases and J by 4 bases; unmatched bases: 6. The CDR3 covers 14 residues. Germline V gene lookup returns CDR1 GTSNPN and CDR2 SVGIG (reference sequence).

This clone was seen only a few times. In DNA, the CDR3 is TGCGCCAGCAGTGAGAGTTCCGGAGGGGTCACTGAAGCTTTCTTT. Translation: CASSESSGGVTEAFF. V and J are TRBV10-1 and TRBJ1-1; D may be TRBD1 (5 bases). CDR3 length equals 15 residues. V dropped 2 bases and J dropped 4 bases, with 14 bases sitting between them. Germline CDR1 is WNHNN and CDR2 is SYGVQD (reference sequence).

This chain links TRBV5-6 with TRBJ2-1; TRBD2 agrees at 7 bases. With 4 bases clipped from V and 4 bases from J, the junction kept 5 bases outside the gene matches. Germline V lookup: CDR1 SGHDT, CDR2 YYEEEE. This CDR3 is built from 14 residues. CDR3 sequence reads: CASSGISGYNEQFF. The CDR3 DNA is TGTGCCAGCAGCGGCATTAGCGGGTACAATGAGCAGTTCTTC.

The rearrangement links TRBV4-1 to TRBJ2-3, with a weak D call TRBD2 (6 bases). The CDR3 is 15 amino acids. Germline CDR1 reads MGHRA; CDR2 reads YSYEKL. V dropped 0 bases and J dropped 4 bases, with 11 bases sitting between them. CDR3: CASSQEGGNADTQYF. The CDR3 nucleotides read TGCGCCAGCAGCCAAGAAGGCGGGAACGCAGATACGCAGTATTTT.

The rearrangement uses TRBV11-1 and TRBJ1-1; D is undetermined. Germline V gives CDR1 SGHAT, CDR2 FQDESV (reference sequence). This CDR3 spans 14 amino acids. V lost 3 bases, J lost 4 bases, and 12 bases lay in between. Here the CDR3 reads CASSFELQTTEAFF. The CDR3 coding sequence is TGTGCCAGCAGCTTCGAGTTGCAAACCACTGAAGCTTTCTTT.

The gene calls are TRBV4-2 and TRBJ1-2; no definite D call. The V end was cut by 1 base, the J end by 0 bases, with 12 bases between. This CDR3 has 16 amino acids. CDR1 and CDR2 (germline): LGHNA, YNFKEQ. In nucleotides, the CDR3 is TGTGCCAGCAGCCAAGCGAGGTCCGGTTCTAACTATGGCTACACCTTC. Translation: CASSQARSGSNYGYTF.

CDR3 sequence (DNA): TGTGCCAGCAGCTTAGAATCCAGGGGAAGCACAGATACGCAGTATTTT. Its protein product is CASSLESRGSTDTQYF. The gene calls are TRBV7-2 and TRBJ2-3, with D possibly TRBD1 on 6 matching bases. Germline V gives CDR1 SGHTA, CDR2 FQGNSA. This CDR3 is 16 amino acids long. The V end lost 1 base, the J end lost 0 bases, and 11 bases lay between the germline ends. The complete variable domain, with remaining parts taken from reference TRBV7-2 and TRBJ2-3, reads GAGVSQSPSNKVTEKGKDVELRCDPISGHTALYWYRQSLGQGLEFLIYFQGNSAPDKSGLPSDRFSAERTGGSVSTLTIQRTQQEDSAVYLCASSLESRGSTDTQYFGPGTRLTVL.

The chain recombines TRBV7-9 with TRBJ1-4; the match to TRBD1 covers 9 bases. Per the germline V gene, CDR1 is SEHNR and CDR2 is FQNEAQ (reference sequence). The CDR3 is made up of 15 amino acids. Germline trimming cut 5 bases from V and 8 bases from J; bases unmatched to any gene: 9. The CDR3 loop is CASSLTGGAGEKLFF. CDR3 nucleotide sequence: TGTGCCAGCAGCCTTACAGGGGGCGCCGGGGAAAAACTGTTTTTT.